The clone carrying this T cell receptor (beta chain) was recorded at least ten times. Antigen: not known. This sample was included in a study of CD8 T cells in ankylosing spondylitis. Broader study findings: Characteristic, it appeared, of ankylosing spondylitis blood was a TCR beta motif of eight highly homologous variants.

The ends lost 4 bases at V and 3 bases at J; junction bases unmatched: 3. Germline CDR1 is SGHRS and CDR2 is YFSETQ. The length of the CDR3 is 13 residues. Quantitative 5'-RACE with molecular barcodes produced the TCR beta libraries. Via MiXCR, TCRdb re-called the 5' RACE reads, giving one row per CDR3 protein. The profile shows 750,000 to 850,000 distinct CDR3 sequences, over 9.5% of them singletons. The origin of this receptor is a male donor with ankylosing spondylitis. Sequenced input: blood, either unsorted or a sorted T cell fraction (not recorded which). The rearrangement links TRBV5-1 to TRBJ2-7; 8 bases agree with TRBD1. The CDR3 DNA follows: TGCGCCAGCAGCAGGACAGGGTACTACGAGCAGTACTTC. It translates to CASSRTGYYEQYF.